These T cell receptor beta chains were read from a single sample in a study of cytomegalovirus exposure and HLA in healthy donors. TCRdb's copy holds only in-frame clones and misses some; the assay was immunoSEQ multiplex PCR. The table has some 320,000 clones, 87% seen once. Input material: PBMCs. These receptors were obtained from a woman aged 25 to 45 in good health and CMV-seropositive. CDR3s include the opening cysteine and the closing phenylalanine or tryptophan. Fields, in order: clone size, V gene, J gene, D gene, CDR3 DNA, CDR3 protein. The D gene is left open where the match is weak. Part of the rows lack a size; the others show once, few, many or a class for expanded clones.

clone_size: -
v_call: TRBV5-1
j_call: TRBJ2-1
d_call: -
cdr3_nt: TGCGCCAGCAGCTTGGCCTCTTTGAGCTCCTACAATGAGCAGTTCTTC
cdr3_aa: CASSLASLSSYNEQFF

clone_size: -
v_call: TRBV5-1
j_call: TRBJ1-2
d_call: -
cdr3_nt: TGCGCCAGCAGCTTGGAAGGAACGTTAAGTACTAACTATGGCTACACCTTC
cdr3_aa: CASSLEGTLSTNYGYTF

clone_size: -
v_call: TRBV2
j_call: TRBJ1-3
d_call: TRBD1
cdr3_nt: TGTGCCAGCAGTGAAATAGTGGCAGGGGGCTCTGGAAACACCATATATTTT
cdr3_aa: CASSEIVAGGSGNTIYF

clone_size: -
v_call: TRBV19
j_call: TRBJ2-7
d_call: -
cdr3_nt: TGTGCCAGTAGTATCCCGCCGGAGCTCTCCTACGAGCAGTACTTC
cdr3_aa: CASSIPPELSYEQYF

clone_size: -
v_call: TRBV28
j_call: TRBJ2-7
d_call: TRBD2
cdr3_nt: TGTGCCAGCAGCCGACTAGCGCTAGCCTACGAGCAGTACTTC
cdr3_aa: CASSRLALAYEQYF

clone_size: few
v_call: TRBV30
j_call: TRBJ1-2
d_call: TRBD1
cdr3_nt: TGTGCCTGGTCCAAGGGGGCGTTGGAAGGCTACACCTTC
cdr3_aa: CAWSKGALEGYTF

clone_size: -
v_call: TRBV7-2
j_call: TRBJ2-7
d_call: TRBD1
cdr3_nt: TGTGCCAGCAGCTTAGAGCAGGGGGCAATCTACGAGCAGTACTTC
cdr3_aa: CASSLEQGAIYEQYF

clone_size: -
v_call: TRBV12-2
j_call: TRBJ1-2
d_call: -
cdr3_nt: TGTGCAAGTCGTTCCGCAAGCTATGGCTACACCTTC
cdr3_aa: CASRSASYGYTF

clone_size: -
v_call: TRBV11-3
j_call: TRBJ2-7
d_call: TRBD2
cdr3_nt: TGTGCCAGCTTAGTAGCGGGAAAGGGGAGCTCCTACGAGCAGTACTTC
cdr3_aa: CASLVAGKGSSYEQYF

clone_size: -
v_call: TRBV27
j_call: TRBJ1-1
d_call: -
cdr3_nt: TGTGCCAGCAGCCCTCCGGGCAGGGCCATGAACACTGAAGCTTTCTTT
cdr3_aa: CASSPPGRAMNTEAFF

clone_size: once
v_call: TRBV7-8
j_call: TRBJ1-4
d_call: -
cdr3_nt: TGTGCCAGCAGCTTCAAAAGGGCTAATGAAAAACTGTTTTTT
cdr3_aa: CASSFKRANEKLFF

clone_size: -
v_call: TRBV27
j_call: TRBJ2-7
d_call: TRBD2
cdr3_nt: TGTGCCAGCAGTTTATCGCGAGCGGGGGGCGAGCAGTACTTC
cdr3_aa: CASSLSRAGGEQYF

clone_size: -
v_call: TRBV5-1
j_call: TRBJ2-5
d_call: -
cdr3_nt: TGCGCCAGCAGCTTGTTCTCCCCCCAAGAGACCCAGTACTTC
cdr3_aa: CASSLFSPQETQYF

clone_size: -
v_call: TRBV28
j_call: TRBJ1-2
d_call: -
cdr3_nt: TGTGCCAGCAGTTTACCCTCGGAGCTGCCTAACTATGGCTACACCTTC
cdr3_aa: CASSLPSELPNYGYTF

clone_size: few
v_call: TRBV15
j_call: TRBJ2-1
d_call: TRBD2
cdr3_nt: TGTGCCACCAGCACGACTAGCGGGGGGGCCAGTGAGCAGTTCTTC
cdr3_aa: CATSTTSGGASEQFF

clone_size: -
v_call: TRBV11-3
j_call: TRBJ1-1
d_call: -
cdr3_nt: TGTGCCAGCAGCTTAACAGGAGGTTCAAACACTGAAGCTTTCTTT
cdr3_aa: CASSLTGGSNTEAFF

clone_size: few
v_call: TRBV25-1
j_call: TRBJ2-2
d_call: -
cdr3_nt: TGTGCCAGCAGTGAATCCCTGTACACCGGGGAGCTGTTTTTT
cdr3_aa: CASSESLYTGELFF

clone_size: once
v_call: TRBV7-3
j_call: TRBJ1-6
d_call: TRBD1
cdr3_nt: TGTGCCAGCAGCTCGGACAGGTTTTCACCCCTCCACTTT
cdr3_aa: CASSSDRFSPLHF

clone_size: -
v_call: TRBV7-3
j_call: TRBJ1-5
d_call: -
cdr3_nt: TGTGCCAGCAGCGCCGGTACAGGGTGGGTTGGCAATCAGCCCCAGCATTTT
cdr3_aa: CASSAGTGWVGNQPQHF

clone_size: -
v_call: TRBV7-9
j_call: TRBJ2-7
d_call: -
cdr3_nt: TGTGCCAGCAGCTTTCGGGACAAGGCTCCCTACGAGCAGTACTTC
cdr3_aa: CASSFRDKAPYEQYF